The following is a T cell receptor (beta chain) sequence with its context. Its antigen is not identified. The source of the sample is a study of neurological immune-mediated disorders. TCRdb reprocessed the 5' RACE reads with MiXCR, giving one entry per CDR3 protein. The sample includes about 24,000 distinct CDR3 sequences, around 13% of them seen just once. As for time point: technical triplicate 1. Study observations and caveats: Among expanded clones, no CDR3 amino acid sequences were shared across subjects, a pattern suggesting private repertoires in all groups.

The trim removed 5 bases at V and 12 bases at J, leaving 9 bases unmatched. CDR1 and CDR2 from the germline V gene are SEHNR and FQNEAQ (reference sequence). This CDR3 contains 13 residues. The rearrangement links TRBV7-9 to TRBJ2-3, with 9 bases aligning to TRBD2. Sequenced input: CD4+ T cells from blood. The receptor was derived from a female donor with HTLV-1-associated myelopathy (HAM/TSP). The CDR3 DNA sequence: TGTGCCAGCAGCGGATCCGGGACTAGCATTCAGTATTTT. This translates into CASSGSGTSIQYF.